This record covers a single T cell receptor beta chain. Its antigen remains unidentified. No clone much larger than this one lies a single base away; base qualities are absent. Other DNA sequences in the same sample also yield this CDR3. These data originate in a study of blood T cell repertoires in COVID-19 (dated by TCRdb to 2020 to 2021). About the full investigation: Collaborator samples came from the United States, Italy and Spain and covered acute and convalescent phases of COVID-19. The material from the prospective study consisted of cDNA or gDNA derived from T cells, B-cell-depleted T cells, or PBMCs. The dataset comprised deeply sampled blood TCRbeta repertoires from subjects exposed to, actively infected with, or recovered from COVID-19. The repertoires were released in a freely available public database intended as a resource for research on the immune response to SARS-CoV-2. The samples were drawn from the first 160 participants of the ongoing ImmuneRACE study and from under 1,500 subjects provided by 6 global collaborators. A de-identified subject ID, COVID-19 status, age in years and sex were almost always included in the sample metadata. Where available, HLA class I and class II types were obtained from metadata supplied by the sample provider rather than from assay-based typing.

Broader findings and caveats from the paper: How much clinical and demographic metadata was included differed by source and by participant, and the metadata was provided uncurated.

From the cysteine through the phenylalanine, the CDR3 covers 13 amino acids. Kept here is only the CDR3 DNA, which spans 39 bases and is read in frame from base 1. Cut back by 3 bases and 4 bases, the V and J ends lie 9 bases apart. The CDR1 and CDR2 encoded by the germline V gene (reference sequence) are MNHEY and SMNVEV. TCRbeta CDR3 regions were amplified from genomic DNA by means of the immunoSEQ Assay, a bias-controlled multiplex PCR. The paper's data handling went like this. Within the assay, amplification of reference gene primers was used to estimate how many nucleated cells each sample contained. To quantify the absolute abundance of each unique TCRbeta CDR3 rearrangement, sequence reads were collapsed and filtered. For each sample, productive Simpson clonality was calculated as the square root of Simpson's diversity index over productive rearrangements. TCRdb mirrors the immuneACCESS table, restricted to in-frame sequences. Some clones are absent from its copies; in checked studies, under half trace to an unresolved V gene, and the reason for the others is unknown. V and J calls and clone size are copied from that table; D and trimming were computed from the DNA. The sample includes 250,000 to 400,000 clones, with 88% observed a single time. 1.5% to 2% of the sample is in the top ten clones.

In Seattle, one collaborating source enrolled patients while the infection was active and tracked those patients longitudinally over the course of disease. Each collaborating institution followed its own protocols to collect whole blood in K2EDTA tubes. For TCRbeta analysis, collaborators shipped samples in one of three forms: frozen whole blood, isolated PBMCs, or DNA extracted from either of those sample types. In this chain, TRBV27 is recombined with TRBJ1-2, with a tentative D gene TRBD1 over 5 matching bases. The receptor's source is a woman aged 25 to 39 with COVID-19, enrolled during active disease. The sequencing sample was made of peripheral blood. The DNA sequence is as follows: TGTGCCAGCAGTTTTAGGGGCAGCTATGGCTACACCTTC. Its translation reads: CASSFRGSYGYTF.